One sample yielded the 32 T cell receptor beta chains listed below, sequenced in a study of PD-L1 blockade in urothelial cancer. TCRdb's table, derived via immunoSEQ multiplex PCR, lists solely in-frame clones and lacks some. The table includes some 89,000 clones, more than 70% detected once. Time point meaning: pretreatment peripheral blood. Sequenced material: PBMCs, taken around atezolizumab (anti-PD-L1) treatment. The receptors were gathered from a man aged 55-75 years with urothelial cancer.

The rearrangement joins TRBV27 to TRBJ2-7; 13 bases are shared with TRBD2. Germline CDR1 MNHEY, CDR2 SMNVEV (reference sequence). The V gene end was trimmed by 2 bases and the J gene end by 2 bases; junction bases not matched to a gene: 6. The CDR3 is 17 amino acids. CDR3 residues: CASSLGTSGKFTYEQYF. CDR3 sequence (DNA): TGTGCCAGCAGTTTAGGGACTAGCGGGAAATTTACCTACGAGCAGTACTTC.

CDR3 residues: CASSGGLAGVPGANVLTF. As DNA, the CDR3 is TGTGCCAGCAGTGGCGGACTAGCGGGAGTCCCTGGGGCCAACGTCCTGACTTTC. The rearrangement uses TRBV6-1 and TRBJ2-6; TRBD2 aligns across 13 bases. This CDR3 region has 18 residues. The ends lost 4 bases at V and 2 bases at J; junction bases unmatched: 5. Germline V lookup: CDR1 MNHNS, CDR2 SASEGT.

The rearrangement links TRBV9 to TRBJ2-5; TRBD1 matches at 8 bases. The CDR3 has 15 residues. Germline V gives CDR1 SGDLS, CDR2 YYNGEE. The junction had 13 bases not matched to a gene; V was cut back by 5 bases and J by 7 bases. This chain's CDR3 is CASSRAGQGWVTQYF. The CDR3 nucleotides read TGTGCCAGCAGTAGAGCTGGACAGGGATGGGTGACCCAGTACTTC.

The chain employs TRBV7-2 and TRBJ2-3, with D tentatively TRBD2 (6 bases). The germline CDR1 and CDR2 sequences are SGHTA and FQGNSA. Trimming removed 2 bases from V and 1 base from J, with 10 bases in between. This CDR3 has 15 residues. The CDR3 nucleotides read TGTGCCAGCAGCTTATACGGGAGTGGCACAGATACGCAGTATTTT. This sequence encodes CASSLYGSGTDTQYF.

The chain combines TRBV30 with TRBJ2-4; TRBD2 matches at 13 bases. CDR1 is GTSNPN and CDR2 is SVGIG in the germline V gene (reference sequence). The V and J ends lost 5 bases and 4 bases, in that order; junction bases with no gene match: 5. The length of the CDR3 is 15 residues. The chain's CDR3 is CAWARGLAGKNIQYF. The CDR3 DNA follows: TGTGCCTGGGCGAGGGGACTAGCGGGGAAAAACATTCAGTACTTC.

The CDR3 is CASIRGETQYF. In DNA, the CDR3 is TGTGCCAGCATCCGAGGAGAGACCCAGTACTTC. This chain connects TRBV14 to TRBJ2-5; D is uncertain. Per the germline V gene, CDR1 is SGHDN and CDR2 is FVKESK. Trimming took 7 bases from V and 4 from J, leaving 7 bases between them. CDR3 size: 11 residues.

The rearrangement links TRBV4-1 to TRBJ2-3; D gene uncertain. CDR3 length: 15 amino acids. Trimming removed 1 base from V and 0 bases from J, with 8 bases in between. Germline V gene data show CDR1 as MGHRA and CDR2 as YSYEKL. CDR3 in amino acids: CASSQASASTDTQYF. CDR3 DNA sequence: TGCGCCAGCAGCCAAGCCAGCGCTAGCACAGATACGCAGTATTTT.

V usage is TRBV7-2 and J usage is TRBJ1-3, with a weak D call TRBD1 (5 bases). Germline V gives CDR1 SGHTA, CDR2 FQGNSA. V was shortened by 3 bases and J by 1 base, with 10 bases between the two germline ends. This CDR3 comprises 15 residues. The CDR3 coding sequence is TGTGCCAGCAGCTTTACAGGCTTTTCTGGAAACACCATATATTTT. This translates into CASSFTGFSGNTIYF.

The CDR3 DNA reads TGTGCCAGCAGTGACCCGAAGGGGCTCCGGGAGACCCAGTACTTC. This gives the protein CASSDPKGLRETQYF. J is TRBJ2-5 and V is TRBV25-1; D might be TRBD1 (5 bases). The CDR3 is 15 residues long. The germline V gene has CDR1 MGHDK and CDR2 SYGVNS. V was clipped by 3 bases and J by 5 bases, with 16 bases between them. The variable domain in full, with the rest retrieved from reference TRBV25-1 and TRBJ2-5, is EADIYQTPRYLVIGTGKKITLECSQTMGHDKMYWYQQDPGMELHLIHYSYGVNSTEKGDLSSESTVSRIRTEHFPLTLESARPSHTSQYLCASSDPKGLRETQYFGPGTRLLVL.

CDR3 sequence reads: CATSREVSPRLAEQYF. In nucleotides, the CDR3 is TGTGCCACCAGCAGAGAAGTCTCCCCTCGTTTGGCCGAGCAGTACTTC. J is TRBJ2-7 and V is TRBV15; D unclear. V lost 0 bases, J lost 6 bases, and 18 bases lay in between. The CDR3 runs 16 residues. Per germline, CDR1 LNHNV and CDR2 YYDKDF (reference sequence).

A single count supports this clone. The J gene is TRBJ1-4, the V gene TRBV6-5; D is unclear. V shed 6 bases and J shed 2 bases, with 13 bases lying between them. There are 15 residues in the CDR3. Per the germline V gene, CDR1 is MNHEY and CDR2 is SVGAGI. The chain's CDR3 is CASSPRWATNEKLFF. CDR3 bases: TGTGCCAGCAGCCCCCGGTGGGCCACTAATGAAAAACTGTTTTTT.

This clone was seen a handful of times. The chain combines TRBV10-2 with TRBJ1-6; possible D gene TRBD1, 6 bases. Trimming stripped 3 bases from V and 3 bases from J, with 12 bases between. The CDR3 has 16 residues. Germline loops: CDR1 WSHSY, CDR2 SAAADI. CDR3 bases: TGCGCCAGCAGTGAACTTTACAGGGTCTATAATTCACCCCTCCACTTT. Translated, it gives CASSELYRVYNSPLHF.

The chain employs TRBV6-1 and TRBJ2-1, with 7 nucleotides matching TRBD1. The V gene's germline CDR1 is MNHNS and CDR2 SASEGT. The CDR3 covers 14 residues. After removal of 3 bases from V and 6 bases from J, the junction contained 5 bases not matched to a gene. The CDR3 bases are TGTGCCAGCAGTGATCCGGGACAGCGCAATGAGCAGTTCTTC. Amino acids: CASSDPGQRNEQFF.

There are a few counts of this clone. V is TRBV6-1 and J is TRBJ1-2; possible D gene TRBD1, 6 bases. V was pared by 1 base and J by 8 bases, with 14 bases between. Per germline, CDR1 MNHNS and CDR2 SASEGT. CDR3 size: 14 residues. The CDR3 DNA reads as TGTGCCAGCAGTGAAGGACAGGCCCTCCAAGGCTACACCTTC. Translated: CASSEGQALQGYTF.

Turning to this clone: The junction does not match germline at one end; this may be a read error. This rearrangement joins TRBV7-7 to TRBJ2-2; D gene uncertain. CDR3 length: 13 amino acids. Germline V gene data show CDR1 as SSHAT and CDR2 as FNYEAQ (reference sequence). Written as DNA, the CDR3 is TGTGCTAGCAGCAAATCAGGAACCGGGGAGCTGTTTTTT. This codes for CASSKSGTGELFF.

The chain links TRBV29-1 to TRBJ2-7; 7 bases agree with TRBD2. The J segment lost 3 bases and the V segment lost 3 bases, leaving 11 bases of the junction unmatched. The CDR3 spans 15 residues. Germline V gene lookup returns CDR1 SQVTM and CDR2 ANQGSEA. CDR3 nucleotide sequence: TGCAGCGTTGATTCCCCAGCGGGGTCGGGCTACGAGCAGTACTTC. The encoded protein is CSVDSPAGSGYEQYF.

This chain connects TRBV19 to TRBJ2-1; 9 bases align to TRBD2. The CDR3 is 21 residues long. Germline values: CDR1 LNHDA, CDR2 SQIVND (reference sequence). The junction had 20 bases not matched to a gene; V was cut back by 4 bases and J by 1 base. The CDR3 reads CASSTQLRVSSSGSSYNEQFF. Written as DNA, the CDR3 is TGTGCCAGTAGTACCCAATTACGGGTTTCTAGTAGCGGGAGTTCCTACAATGAGCAGTTCTTC.

CDR3 sequence: CASRQFAEAFF. CDR3 nucleotide sequence: TGTGCCAGCCGACAGTTTGCTGAAGCTTTCTTT. The V call is TRBV28, the J call TRBJ1-1, with D perhaps matching TRBD1 (5 bases). In germline, CDR1 is MDHEN, CDR2 SYDVKM. V gave up 8 bases and J gave up 6 bases, with 10 bases separating them. This CDR3 region has 11 residues.

DNA for the CDR3: TGCGCCAGCAGCTTGGGGCAGGGGGCAAGGGTGGGAACTGAAGCTTTCTTT. Amino acid sequence: CASSLGQGARVGTEAFF. The rearrangement uses TRBV5-1 and TRBJ1-1; 8 bases map to TRBD1. The ends lost 0 bases at V and 5 bases at J; junction bases unmatched: 12. The CDR3 covers 17 residues. Looked up from germline, CDR1 is SGHRS and CDR2 is YFSETQ.

The chain has TRBV6-6 and TRBJ2-2; no firm D call. Germline V lookup: CDR1 MNHNY, CDR2 SVGAGI (reference sequence). This CDR3 has 11 amino acids. V was cut by 6 bases and J by 6 bases, with 5 bases left in between. CDR3 protein: CASRSSGELFF. The CDR3 bases are TGTGCCAGCAGATCGTCCGGGGAGCTGTTTTTT.

The genes are TRBV6-5 and TRBJ1-1; 8 bases match TRBD1. In germline, CDR1 is MNHEY, CDR2 SVGAGI. Trimming cost V 5 bases and J 9 bases; bases outside gene matches: 5. This CDR3 is 12 amino acids long. The DNA of the CDR3 is TGTGCCAGCAGTCCCCGGACAGGGCAAGCTTTCTTT. This codes for CASSPRTGQAFF.

This rearrangement joins TRBV6-1 to TRBJ1-5, with 7 bases fitting TRBD1. J gave up 6 bases and V 6 bases, and 8 bases lay outside the gene matches. Germline CDR1 reads MNHNS; CDR2 reads SASEGT. The CDR3 is 14 amino acids. The CDR3 DNA is TGTGCCAGCAGCCCCTCAGGGGGTTTTCAGCCCCAGCATTTT. This gives the protein CASSPSGGFQPQHF.

Relative to its sample, this clone is medium-sized. V gene TRBV7-9 combines with J gene TRBJ2-1; D is perhaps TRBD2 (5 bases). This CDR3 has 13 amino acids. V lost 7 bases to trimming and J lost 8 bases, with 15 bases between them. Germline V gives CDR1 SEHNR, CDR2 FQNEAQ (reference sequence). CDR3 coding DNA: TGTGCCAGCACCTGGACTGTAGAGGATGAGCAGTTCTTC. Its protein product is CASTWTVEDEQFF.

This CDR3 reads CASSETPSGYEKLFF. The CDR3 DNA sequence: TGTGCCAGCTCTGAAACCCCCTCGGGGTATGAAAAACTGTTTTTT. This chain uses TRBV6-1 with TRBJ1-4; no firm D call. Trimming stripped 8 bases from V and 6 bases from J, with 19 bases between. The CDR3 runs 15 residues. CDR1 is MNHNS, CDR2 SASEGT, per germline.

The chain employs TRBV27 and TRBJ1-5; 9 positions match TRBD1. This CDR3 is 21 amino acids long. With 1 base clipped from V and 1 base from J, the junction kept 17 bases outside the gene matches. The germline V gene encodes CDR1 MNHEY and CDR2 SMNVEV (reference sequence). CDR3 in amino acids: CASSLYGTGQGLIKSNQPQHF. The CDR3 DNA is TGTGCCAGCAGTTTATACGGGACGGGACAGGGACTTATTAAGAGCAATCAGCCCCAGCATTTT.

The table lists this clone with a few counts. The rearrangement links TRBV5-1 to TRBJ2-2, with TRBD1 matching 7 bases. The germline gives CDR1 SGHRS, CDR2 YFSETQ. The ends lost 3 bases at V and 4 bases at J; junction bases unmatched: 3. This CDR3 is 14 amino acids long. The CDR3 nucleotides are TGCGCCAGCAGCTCCACAGGGGTCACCGGGGAGCTGTTTTTT. It yields the protein CASSSTGVTGELFF.

J is TRBJ2-1 and V is TRBV5-1; 14 positions match TRBD2. The CDR3 runs 15 residues. The V gene end was trimmed by 0 bases and the J gene end by 9 bases; junction bases not matched to a gene: 2. Germline assignment: CDR1 SGHRS and CDR2 YFSETQ. CDR3 sequence: CASSLVGTSGGEQFF. DNA for the CDR3: TGCGCCAGCAGCTTGGTTGGGACTAGCGGGGGTGAGCAGTTCTTC.

This clone was counted only a few times. This chain connects TRBV11-3 to TRBJ2-7; TRBD1 agrees at 8 bases. CDR1 is SGHNT and CDR2 is YENEEA in the germline V gene. The CDR3 loop spans 17 amino acids. The J segment lost 0 bases and the V segment lost 0 bases, leaving 7 bases of the junction unmatched. In nucleotides, the CDR3 is TGTGCCAGCAGCTTAGAACAGGGGGTAGTCGGCTCCTACGAGCAGTACTTC. Its protein is CASSLEQGVVGSYEQYF. Filled out from reference TRBV11-3 and TRBJ2-7, the complete variable domain reads EAGVVQSPRYKIIEKKQPVAFWCNPISGHNTLYWYLQNLGQGPELLIRYENEEAVDDSQLPKDRFSAERLKGVDSTLKIQPAELGDSAVYLCASSLEQGVVGSYEQYFGPGTRLTVT.

The V and J genes are TRBV6-4 and TRBJ2-2; TRBD1 agrees at 8 bases. Germline V CDR1 and CDR2: MRHNA, SNTAGT. This CDR3 region has 15 residues. Trimming took 4 bases from V and 5 from J; bases not matched to a gene: 6. The CDR3 is CASSARTGKTGELFF. The CDR3 coding sequence is TGTGCCAGCAGTGCTCGGACAGGGAAGACCGGGGAGCTGTTTTTT.

This rearrangement joins TRBV5-6 to TRBJ1-1, with TRBD1 matching over 12 bases. The V gene end was trimmed by 1 base and the J gene end by 4 bases; junction bases not matched to a gene: 14. The V gene's germline CDR1 is SGHDT and CDR2 YYEEEE. The CDR3 length is 19 residues. CDR3 loop: CASSLYVRDRGRVVTEAFF. The CDR3 region has the DNA TGTGCCAGCAGCTTGTATGTTCGGGACAGGGGGCGCGTAGTCACTGAAGCTTTCTTT. The entire variable domain, with the rest obtained from reference TRBV5-6 and TRBJ1-1, is as follows: DAGVTQSPTHLIKTRGQQVTLRCSPKSGHDTVSWYQQALGQGPQFIFQYYEEEERQRGNFPDRFSGHQFPNYSSELNVNALLLGDSALYLCASSLYVRDRGRVVTEAFFGQGTRLTVV.

This sequence joins TRBV7-8 and TRBJ2-7; 9 positions match TRBD2. V was pared by 3 bases and J by 7 bases, with 13 bases of the junction left unmatched. The CDR3 runs 16 residues. The germline CDR1 and CDR2 sequences are SGHVS and FQNEAQ. CDR3 nucleotides: TGTGCCAGCAGCTTCATACGCGGGAGGGCTCCGGGGGAGCAGTACTTC. Translated: CASSFIRGRAPGEQYF.

The chain joins TRBV5-4 to TRBJ2-1, with a weak D call TRBD2 (7 bases). The germline V gene encodes CDR1 SGHNT and CDR2 YYREEE (reference sequence). V lost 4 bases and J lost 7, with 21 bases in between. The CDR3 length is 16 residues. Here the CDR3 DNA reads TGTGCCAGCAGCCAAGGTGCGGGGGCAATGGGGAATGAGCAGTTCTTC. Its translation: CASSQGAGAMGNEQFF.